This T cell receptor beta chain was documented in a study of T cells in Graves' hyperthyroidism and ophthalmopathy. TCR beta CDR3 regions were amplified from RNA. HTBI primers drove first-round RT-PCR of the TCR CDR3. TCRdb processed the multiplex PCR reads anew with MiXCR; each CDR3 protein has one entry. Among about 300,000 distinct CDR3 sequences listed, roughly a fifth were seen once. The CDR3 sequence is 19 residues long. Germline assignment: CDR1 SGHDT and CDR2 YYEEEE. V lost 0 bases, J lost 1 base, and 14 bases stayed unmatched. The source material was blood. This sequence originates from a man aged 50 or older with Graves' ophthalmopathy. This sequence joins TRBV5-6 and TRBJ2-3, with TRBD1 matching 7 bases. The CDR3 nucleotides are TGTGCCAGCAGCTTGGAGGGGGCACAGGGCTTCAGGGGCACAGATACGCAGTATTTT. This translates into CASSLEGAQGFRGTDTQYF.